In its sample, the clone carrying this T cell receptor (beta chain) was seen many times. CDR3 size: 16 residues. Germline CDR1 and CDR2: SGHRS and YFSETQ. Trimming removed 0 bases from V and 8 bases from J; junction bases left unmatched: 10. This sample is part of a study of T cells after yellow fever vaccination. UMIs were added to TCR cDNA along with a universal primer site when it was made by 5'RACE template switching. TCRdb independently ran MiXCR on the 5' RACE reads; one entry per CDR3 protein. The sample has over 110,000 distinct CDR3 sequences; more than 6% are singletons. The receptor's source is a man aged 30 to 45 who received the YFV17D yellow fever vaccine. The sample consisted of CD4+ T cells sorted from PBMCs, taken 5 days after the yellow fever booster vaccination. This chain joins TRBV5-1 and TRBJ2-1; TRBD2 aligns across 8 bases. Here the CDR3 reads CASSLAVTGGPDEQFF. The CDR3 DNA follows: TGCGCCAGCAGCTTGGCCGTTACGGGAGGGCCGGATGAGCAGTTCTTC.